A selection of T cell receptor beta chains follows, all from one sample in a study of blood T cell repertoires in COVID-19. Measured with immunoSEQ multiplex PCR; TCRdb has only the in-frame clones, and not every one. The sample yields some 120,000 clones, 90% seen once. Sequencing was done on a sample of peripheral blood. The receptors here all came from a human donor with active COVID-19. The donor label of this sample is uncertain. CDR3s include the opening cysteine and the closing phenylalanine or tryptophan. A D gene is named only where the DNA matches it firmly. Not all rows give a size; the values are once, few, many and, for expanded clones, a class.

d_gene	v_gene	abundance	j_gene	CDR3aa	CDR3nt
TRBD2	TRBV20-1	NA	TRBJ2-1	CSASLAGVYNEQFF	TGCAGTGCTAGTTTAGCGGGGGTTTACAATGAGCAGTTCTTC
TRBD2	TRBV6-5	NA	TRBJ2-4	CATNPGGPVNIQYF	TGTGCCACAAACCCGGGGGGGCCGGTAAACATTCAGTACTTC
TRBD1	TRBV7-9	NA	TRBJ1-4	CASSLQGAREKLFF	TGTGCCAGCAGCTTACAGGGGGCGCGTGAAAAACTGTTTTTT
TRBD2	TRBV9	NA	TRBJ2-7	CASSATSGGFYEQYF	TGTGCCAGCAGCGCAACTAGCGGGGGGTTCTACGAGCAGTACTTC
NA	TRBV6-2/TRBV6-3	NA	TRBJ2-7	CASSFYRDSYEQYF	TGTGCCAGCAGTTTCTACCGGGACTCCTACGAGCAGTACTTC
NA	TRBV3-1/TRBV3-2	NA	TRBJ1-2	CASSQDHGRNYGYTF	TGTGCCAGCAGCCAAGATCATGGCAGAAACTATGGCTACACCTTC
TRBD2	TRBV27	NA	TRBJ2-5	CASRGGGGAWTQYF	TGTGCCAGCAGAGGGGGCGGGGGGGCGTGGACCCAGTACTTC
NA	TRBV27	NA	TRBJ1-2	CASSFGQAGYGYTF	TGTGCCAGCAGTTTCGGTCAGGCGGGCTATGGCTACACCTTC
TRBD2	TRBV27	NA	TRBJ2-7	CASSSPTSGRSYEQYF	TGTGCCAGCAGTTCTCCGACTAGCGGACGCTCCTACGAGCAGTACTTC
TRBD2	TRBV7-6	NA	TRBJ2-5	CASSLTGTSRETQYF	TGTGCCAGCAGCTTAACCGGGACTAGCCGAGAGACCCAGTACTTC
NA	TRBV27	NA	TRBJ2-2	CASRTGYGGELFF	TGTGCCAGCAGGACAGGTTATGGCGGGGAGCTGTTTTTT
NA	TRBV2	NA	TRBJ1-5	CASSEARAQPQHF	TGTGCCAGCAGTGAAGCGCGCGCGCAGCCCCAGCATTTT
TRBD1	TRBV5-1	NA	TRBJ2-2	CASSRVGQGAYTGELFF	TGCGCCAGCAGTCGTGTGGGACAGGGGGCCTACACCGGGGAGCTGTTTTTT
TRBD2	TRBV18	NA	TRBJ2-1	CASSPPLAGGLGNEQFF	TGTGCCAGCTCACCACCCCTAGCGGGGGGTTTGGGCAATGAGCAGTTCTTC
TRBD1	TRBV4-2	NA	TRBJ2-3	CASSAIQGAPDTQYF	TGTGCCAGCAGCGCTATACAGGGGGCGCCAGATACGCAGTATTTT
TRBD1	TRBV5-4	NA	TRBJ1-2	CASSPIDRGHYGYTF	TGTGCCAGCAGCCCAATCGACAGGGGGCACTATGGCTACACCTTC
TRBD1	TRBV7-9	NA	TRBJ2-5	CASSVTTGGEETQYF	TGTGCCAGCAGCGTGACGACAGGGGGCGAAGAGACCCAGTACTTC
TRBD1	TRBV28	few	TRBJ2-2	CASSLKINRGPTGELFF	TGTGCCAGCAGTTTGAAAATAAACAGGGGGCCGACCGGGGAGCTGTTTTTT
TRBD2	TRBV9	NA	TRBJ2-1	CASSVTLAGNEQFF	TGTGCCAGCAGCGTAACACTAGCGGGGAATGAGCAGTTCTTC
TRBD2	TRBV30	once	TRBJ2-7	CAWSVSGGSYEQYF	TGTGCCTGGAGTGTAAGCGGGGGGTCCTACGAGCAGTACTTC
TRBD2	TRBV5-1	NA	TRBJ2-7	CASSLGPGLAVNEQYF	TGCGCCAGCAGCTTAGGTCCGGGACTAGCGGTGAACGAGCAGTACTTC